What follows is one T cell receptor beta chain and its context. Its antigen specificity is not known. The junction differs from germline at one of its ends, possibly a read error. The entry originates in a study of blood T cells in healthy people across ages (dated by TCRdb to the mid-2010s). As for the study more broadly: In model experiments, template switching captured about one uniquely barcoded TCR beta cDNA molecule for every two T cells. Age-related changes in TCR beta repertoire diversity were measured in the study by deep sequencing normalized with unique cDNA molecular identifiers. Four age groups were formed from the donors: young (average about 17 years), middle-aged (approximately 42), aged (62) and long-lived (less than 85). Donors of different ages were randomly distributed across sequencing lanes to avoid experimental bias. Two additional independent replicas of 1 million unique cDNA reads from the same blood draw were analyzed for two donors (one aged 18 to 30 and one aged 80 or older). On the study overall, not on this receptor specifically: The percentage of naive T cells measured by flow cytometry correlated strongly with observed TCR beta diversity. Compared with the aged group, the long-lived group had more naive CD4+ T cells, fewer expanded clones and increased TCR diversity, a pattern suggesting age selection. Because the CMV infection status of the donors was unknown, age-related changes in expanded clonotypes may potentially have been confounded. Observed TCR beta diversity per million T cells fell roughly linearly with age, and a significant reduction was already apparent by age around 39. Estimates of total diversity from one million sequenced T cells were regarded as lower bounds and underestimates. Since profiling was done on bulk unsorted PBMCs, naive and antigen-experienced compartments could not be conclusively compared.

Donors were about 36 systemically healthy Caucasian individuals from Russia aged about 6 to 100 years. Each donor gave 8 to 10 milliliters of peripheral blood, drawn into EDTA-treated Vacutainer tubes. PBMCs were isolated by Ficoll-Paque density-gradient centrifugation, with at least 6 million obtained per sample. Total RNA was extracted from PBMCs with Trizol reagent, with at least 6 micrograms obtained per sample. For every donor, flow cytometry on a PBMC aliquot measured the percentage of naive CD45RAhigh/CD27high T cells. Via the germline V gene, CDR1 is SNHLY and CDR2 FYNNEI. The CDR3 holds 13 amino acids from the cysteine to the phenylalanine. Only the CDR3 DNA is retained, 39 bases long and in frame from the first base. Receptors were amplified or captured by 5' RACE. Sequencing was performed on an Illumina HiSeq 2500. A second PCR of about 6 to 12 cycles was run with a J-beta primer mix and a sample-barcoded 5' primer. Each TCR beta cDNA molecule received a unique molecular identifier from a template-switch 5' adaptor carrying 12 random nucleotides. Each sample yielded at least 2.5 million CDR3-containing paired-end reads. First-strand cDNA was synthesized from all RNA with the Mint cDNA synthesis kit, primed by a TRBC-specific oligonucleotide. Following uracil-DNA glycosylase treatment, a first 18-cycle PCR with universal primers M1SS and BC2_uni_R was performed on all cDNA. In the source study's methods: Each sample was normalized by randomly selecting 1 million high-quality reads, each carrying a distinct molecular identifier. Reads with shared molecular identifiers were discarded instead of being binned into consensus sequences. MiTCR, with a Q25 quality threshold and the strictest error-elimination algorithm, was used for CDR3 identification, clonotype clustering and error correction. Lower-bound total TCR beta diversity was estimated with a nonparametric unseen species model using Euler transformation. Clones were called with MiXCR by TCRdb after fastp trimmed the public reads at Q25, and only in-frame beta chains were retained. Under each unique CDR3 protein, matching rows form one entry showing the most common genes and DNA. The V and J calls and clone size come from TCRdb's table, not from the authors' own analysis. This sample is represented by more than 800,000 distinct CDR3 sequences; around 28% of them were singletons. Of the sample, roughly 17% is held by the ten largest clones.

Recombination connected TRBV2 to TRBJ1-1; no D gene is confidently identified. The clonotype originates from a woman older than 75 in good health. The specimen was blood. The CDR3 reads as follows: CTSRRERNTEAFF. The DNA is TGTACCAGCAGGAGAGAGAGGAACACTGAAGCTTTCTTT. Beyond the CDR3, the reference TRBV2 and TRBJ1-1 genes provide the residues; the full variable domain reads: EPEVTQTPSHQVTQMGQEVILRCVPISNHLYFYWYRQILGQKVEFLVSFYNNEISEKSEIFDDQFSVERPDGSNFTLKIRSTKLEDSAMYFCTSRRERNTEAFFGQGTRLTVV.